This T cell receptor beta chain is drawn from a study of T-cell reconstitution after alpha-beta-depleted transplantation in children. It was with unique molecular identifiers that the TCRbeta library was prepared. MiXCR, applied by TCRdb to the PCR reads, yields one record per CDR3 protein. The sample lists some 550,000 distinct CDR3 sequences; approximately 20% were seen once. The CDR3 sequence is 15 residues long. The source of this sequence is a human donor who donated a stem cell graft to a child with acute lymphoblastic leukemia. Specimen: PBMCs from the stem cell graft donor, collected from the stem cell graft. The V call is TRBV21-1, the J call TRBJ2-1; the table calls TRBD1, which could not be checked here. TRBV21-1 is termed a pseudogene. The CDR3 DNA reads as TGTGCCAGCAACTGGGACAGGGGGCGCAGGAATGAGCAGTTCTTC. The encoded protein is CASNWDRGRRNEQFF.